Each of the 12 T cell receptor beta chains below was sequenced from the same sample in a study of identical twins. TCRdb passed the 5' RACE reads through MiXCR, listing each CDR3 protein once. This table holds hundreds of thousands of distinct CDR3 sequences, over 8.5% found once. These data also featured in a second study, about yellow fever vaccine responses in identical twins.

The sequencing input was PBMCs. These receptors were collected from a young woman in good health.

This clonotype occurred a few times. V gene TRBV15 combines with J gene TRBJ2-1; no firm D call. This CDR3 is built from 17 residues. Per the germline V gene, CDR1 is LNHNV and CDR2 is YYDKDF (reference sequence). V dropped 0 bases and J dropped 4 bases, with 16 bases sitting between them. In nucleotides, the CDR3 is TGTGCCACCAGCAGAGATAGAAGACTGCAAAAATACAATGAGCAGTTCTTC. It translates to CATSRDRRLQKYNEQFF.

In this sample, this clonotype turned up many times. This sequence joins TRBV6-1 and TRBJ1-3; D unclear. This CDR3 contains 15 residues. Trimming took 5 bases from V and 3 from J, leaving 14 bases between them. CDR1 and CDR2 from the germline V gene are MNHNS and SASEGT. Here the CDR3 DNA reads TGTGCCAGCAGTAAACCCGGGTCGGGTGGAAACACCATATATTTT. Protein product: CASSKPGSGGNTIYF.

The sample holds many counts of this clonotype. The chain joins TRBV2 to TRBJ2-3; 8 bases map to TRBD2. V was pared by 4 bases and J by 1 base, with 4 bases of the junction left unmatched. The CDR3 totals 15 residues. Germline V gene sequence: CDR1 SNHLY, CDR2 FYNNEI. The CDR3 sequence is CASSAGGAGTDTQYF. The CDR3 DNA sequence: TGTGCCAGCAGTGCCGGGGGGGCGGGCACAGATACGCAGTATTTT.

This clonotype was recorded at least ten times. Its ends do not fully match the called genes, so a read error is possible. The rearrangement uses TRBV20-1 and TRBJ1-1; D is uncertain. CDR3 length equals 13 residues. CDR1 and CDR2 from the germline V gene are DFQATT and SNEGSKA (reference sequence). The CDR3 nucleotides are TGCAGTGCTAGACCCCCCAGCCGACCTGACGCTTTCTTT. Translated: CSARPPSRPDAFF.

The CDR3 DNA reads as TGTGCCACCGTCCCGGGTTTAGGCACTGAAGCTTTCTTT. This gives the protein CATVPGLGTEAFF. This chain uses TRBV15 with TRBJ1-1; no definite D call. V shed 8 bases and J shed 4 bases, with 14 bases lying between them. Germline V gene lookup returns CDR1 LNHNV and CDR2 YYDKDF (reference sequence). The CDR3 is 13 amino acids.

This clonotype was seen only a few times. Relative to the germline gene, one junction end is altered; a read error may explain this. The CDR3 loop is CASSLSSRGTGQFYNF. The CDR3 nucleotides read TGTGCCAGCAGCTTATCAAGTCGTGGGACAGGGCAATTCTACAACTTC. J is TRBJ2-5 and V is TRBV7-2; 9 bases agree with TRBD1. The germline V gene has CDR1 SGHTA and CDR2 FQGNSA. CDR3 length: 16 residues. The entire variable domain, with the rest obtained from reference TRBV7-2 and TRBJ2-5, is as follows: GAGVSQSPSNKVTEKGKDVELRCDPISGHTALYWYRQSLGQGLEFLIYFQGNSAPDKSGLPSDRFSAERTGGSVSTLTIQRTQQEDSAVYLCASSLSSRGTGQFYNFGPGTRLLVL.

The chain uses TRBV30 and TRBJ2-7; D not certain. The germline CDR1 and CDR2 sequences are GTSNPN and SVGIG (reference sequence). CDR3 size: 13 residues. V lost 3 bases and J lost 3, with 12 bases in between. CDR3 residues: CAWSPRQRYEQYF. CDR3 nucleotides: TGTGCCTGGAGCCCCCGCCAACGCTACGAGCAGTACTTC.

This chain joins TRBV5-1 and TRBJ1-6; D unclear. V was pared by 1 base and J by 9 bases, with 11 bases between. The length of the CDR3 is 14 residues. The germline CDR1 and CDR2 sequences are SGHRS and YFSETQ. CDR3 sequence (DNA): TGCGCCAGCAGCTTGAAAGGATCGGGTTCACCCCTCCACTTT. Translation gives CASSLKGSGSPLHF.

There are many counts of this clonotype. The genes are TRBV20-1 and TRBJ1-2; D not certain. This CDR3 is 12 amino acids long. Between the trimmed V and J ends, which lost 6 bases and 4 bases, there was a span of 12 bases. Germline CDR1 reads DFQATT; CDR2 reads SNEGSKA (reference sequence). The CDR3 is CSARQTAYGYTF. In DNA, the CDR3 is TGCAGTGCCAGGCAGACGGCCTATGGCTACACCTTC.

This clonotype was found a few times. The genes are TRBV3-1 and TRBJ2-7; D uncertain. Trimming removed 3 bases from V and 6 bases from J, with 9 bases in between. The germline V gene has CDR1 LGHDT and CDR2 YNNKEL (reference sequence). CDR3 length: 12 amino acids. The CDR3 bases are TGTGCCAGCAGCCAGGATCCACGCGAGCAGTACTTC. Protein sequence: CASSQDPREQYF.

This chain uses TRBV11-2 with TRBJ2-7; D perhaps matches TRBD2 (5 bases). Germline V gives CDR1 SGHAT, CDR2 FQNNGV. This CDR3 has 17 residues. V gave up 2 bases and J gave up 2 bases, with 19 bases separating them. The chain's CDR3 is CASSLSTSGLLTYEQYF. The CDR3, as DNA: TGTGCCAGCAGCTTATCAACCTCAGGACTTCTAACCTACGAGCAGTACTTC.

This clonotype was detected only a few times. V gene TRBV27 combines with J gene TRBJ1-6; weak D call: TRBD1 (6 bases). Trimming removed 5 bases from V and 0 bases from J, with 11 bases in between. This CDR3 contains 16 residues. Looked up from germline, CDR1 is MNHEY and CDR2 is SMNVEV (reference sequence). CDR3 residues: CASSLRGNSYNSPLHF. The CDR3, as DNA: TGTGCCAGCAGTCTCAGGGGAAACTCCTATAATTCACCCCTCCACTTT.